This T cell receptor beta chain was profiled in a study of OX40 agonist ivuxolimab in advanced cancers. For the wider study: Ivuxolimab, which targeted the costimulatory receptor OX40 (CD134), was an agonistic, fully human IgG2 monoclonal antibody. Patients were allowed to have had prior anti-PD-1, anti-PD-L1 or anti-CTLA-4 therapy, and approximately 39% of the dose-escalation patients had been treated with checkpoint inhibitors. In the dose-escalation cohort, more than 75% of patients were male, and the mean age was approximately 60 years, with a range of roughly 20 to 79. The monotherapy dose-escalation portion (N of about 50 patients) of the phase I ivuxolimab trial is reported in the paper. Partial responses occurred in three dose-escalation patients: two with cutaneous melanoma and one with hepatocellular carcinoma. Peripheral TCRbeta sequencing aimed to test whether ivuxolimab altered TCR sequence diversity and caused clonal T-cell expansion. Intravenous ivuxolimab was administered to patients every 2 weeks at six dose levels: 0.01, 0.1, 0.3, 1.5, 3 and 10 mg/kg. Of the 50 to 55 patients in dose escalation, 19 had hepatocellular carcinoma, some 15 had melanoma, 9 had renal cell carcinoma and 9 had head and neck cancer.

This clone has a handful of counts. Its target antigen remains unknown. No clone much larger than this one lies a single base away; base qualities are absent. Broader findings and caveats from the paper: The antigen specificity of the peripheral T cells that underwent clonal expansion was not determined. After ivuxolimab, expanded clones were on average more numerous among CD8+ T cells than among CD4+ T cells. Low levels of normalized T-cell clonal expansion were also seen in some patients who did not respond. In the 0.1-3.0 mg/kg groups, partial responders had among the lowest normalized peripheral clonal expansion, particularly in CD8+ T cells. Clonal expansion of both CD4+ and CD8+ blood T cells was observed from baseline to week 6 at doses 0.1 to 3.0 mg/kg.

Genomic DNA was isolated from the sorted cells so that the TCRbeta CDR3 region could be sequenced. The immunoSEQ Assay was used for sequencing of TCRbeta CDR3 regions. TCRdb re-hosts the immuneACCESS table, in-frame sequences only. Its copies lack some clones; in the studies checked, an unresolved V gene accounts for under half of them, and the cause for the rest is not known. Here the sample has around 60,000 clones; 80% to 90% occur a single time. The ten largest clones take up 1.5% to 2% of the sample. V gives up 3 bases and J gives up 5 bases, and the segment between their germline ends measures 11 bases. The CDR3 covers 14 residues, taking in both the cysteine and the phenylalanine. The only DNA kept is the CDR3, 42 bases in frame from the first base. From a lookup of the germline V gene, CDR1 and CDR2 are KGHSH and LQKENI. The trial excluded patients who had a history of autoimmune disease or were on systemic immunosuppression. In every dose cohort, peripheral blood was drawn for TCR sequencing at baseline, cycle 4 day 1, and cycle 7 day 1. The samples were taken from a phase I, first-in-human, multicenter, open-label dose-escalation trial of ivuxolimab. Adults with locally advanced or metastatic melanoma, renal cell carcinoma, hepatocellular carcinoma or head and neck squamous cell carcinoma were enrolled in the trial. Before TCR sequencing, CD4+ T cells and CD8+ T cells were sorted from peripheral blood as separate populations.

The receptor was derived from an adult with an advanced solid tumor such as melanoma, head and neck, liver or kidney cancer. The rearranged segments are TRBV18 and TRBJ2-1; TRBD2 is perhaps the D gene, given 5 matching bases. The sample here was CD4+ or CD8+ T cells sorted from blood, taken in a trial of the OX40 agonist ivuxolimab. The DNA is TGTGCCAGCTCACCGTCTAGCCCGGACAATGAGCAGTTCTTC. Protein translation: CASSPSSPDNEQFF.